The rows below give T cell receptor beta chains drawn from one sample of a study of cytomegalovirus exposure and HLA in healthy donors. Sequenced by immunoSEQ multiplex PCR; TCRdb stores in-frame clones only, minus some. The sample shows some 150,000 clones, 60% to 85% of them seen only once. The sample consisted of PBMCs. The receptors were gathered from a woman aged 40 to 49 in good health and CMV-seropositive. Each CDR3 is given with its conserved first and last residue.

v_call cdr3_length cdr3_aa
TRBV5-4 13 CASSPAGQETQYF
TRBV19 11 CASNKNTEAFF
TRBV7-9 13 CASRDPGAEDYTF
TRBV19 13 CASSTGMNTEAFF
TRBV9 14 CASSVVAGRETQYF
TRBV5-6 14 CASRTGQGSGEQYF
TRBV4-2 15 CASSRPTSVQETQYF
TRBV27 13 CASSMTPFYGYTF
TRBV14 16 CASSQVDDSERETQYF
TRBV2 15 CASIGDRPMNTEAFF
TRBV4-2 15 CASSPPGGLYEKLFF
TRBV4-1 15 CASSQDRVANYGYTF
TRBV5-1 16 CASSLQGRGAVDTQYF
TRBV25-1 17 CASSELGGDAYNYGYTF
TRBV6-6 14 CASSYSRDNNGYTF
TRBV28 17 CASSPQTGTSGYNEQFF
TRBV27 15 CASSLNRGFTGELFF
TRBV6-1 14 CASSDRGQGQPQHF
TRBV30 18 CAWSFRRGREWTLSGYTF
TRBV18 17 CASSPAGGTTNTGELFF
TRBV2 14 CASSGISRTGELFF
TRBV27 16 CASSPLGGAIKDTQYF
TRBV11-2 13 CASSSPGLYEQYF
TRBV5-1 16 CASSFVGDRVTYEQYF
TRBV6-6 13 CASSLQGNTEAFF
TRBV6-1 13 CASRWDIYQPQHF
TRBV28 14 CASTWSQVTDTQYF
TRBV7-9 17 CASSLVGRQKYQETQYF
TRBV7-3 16 CASSPHGRGNNSPLHF
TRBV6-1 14 CASSSQGANTEAFF
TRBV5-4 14 CASSYRTGDTEAFF